The 4 T cell receptor beta chains below come from one sample, sequenced in a study of T cell responses to AZD1222 COVID-19 vaccine. Measured with immunoSEQ multiplex PCR; TCRdb has only the in-frame clones, and not every one. The sample carries around 79,000 clones, approximately 89% recorded once. The sample was peripheral blood, taken on day 0 of AZD1222 vaccination. These receptors all come from an adult in good health.

This chain links TRBV5-5 with TRBJ2-7; D is perhaps TRBD2 (5 bases). The length of the CDR3 is 14 residues. Germline assignment: CDR1 SGHKS and CDR2 YYEKEE (reference sequence). With 7 bases removed from V and 4 bases from J, the gap between germline ends came to 18 bases. This CDR3 is CASGLGLAQYEQYF. The CDR3 DNA reads as TGTGCCAGCGGCCTGGGCTTAGCGCAGTACGAGCAGTACTTC.

The chain employs TRBV28 and TRBJ2-5; the match to TRBD1 covers 7 bases. From germline, CDR1 is MDHEN and CDR2 SYDVKM. The trim removed 1 base at V and 13 bases at J, leaving 6 bases unmatched. The CDR3 is 12 residues long. The CDR3 region is CASSLLRGPRYF. For the CDR3, the DNA is TGTGCCAGCAGTTTATTAAGGGGGCCCCGGTACTTC. Filled out from reference TRBV28 and TRBJ2-5, the complete variable domain reads DVKVTQSSRYLVKRTGEKVFLECVQDMDHENMFWYRQDPGLGLRLIYFSYDVKMKEKGDIPEGYSVSREKKERFSLILESASTNQTSMYLCASSLLRGPRYFGPGTRLLVL.

The rearrangement joins TRBV21-1 to TRBJ2-6; the table's D call of TRBD1 was not tested on the DNA. TRBV21-1 is recorded as a pseudogene. The CDR3 totals 17 residues. The CDR3 protein is CASSHPQGNSGANVLTF. The CDR3 nucleotides are TGTGCCAGCAGCCACCCCCAGGGGAACTCTGGGGCCAACGTCCTGACTTTC.

This chain links TRBV16 with TRBJ1-2; 11 positions match TRBD1. V was clipped by 2 bases and J by 2 bases; unmatched bases: 4. This CDR3 comprises 16 residues. The germline CDR1 and CDR2 sequences are KGHSY and FQNENV. The CDR3 loop is CASSQGTGGLNYGYTF. CDR3 nucleotides: TGTGCCAGCAGCCAAGGGACAGGGGGGCTCAACTATGGCTACACCTTC.